This is a list of T cell receptor beta chains from one sample in a study of blood T cell repertoires in COVID-19. The protocol was immunoSEQ multiplex PCR, while the TCRdb copy is restricted to in-frame clones and leaves out a portion. Of some 180,000 clones listed, 75% to 85% are singletons. Sequencing used peripheral blood. All receptors come from a human donor in a cohort sampled during active COVID-19. Both conserved end residues are part of each CDR3. D genes are given only for firm matches. Size tells how often a clone was seen (once, few, many) or the class of an expanded clone, and some rows leave it out.

TGCGCCAGCAGCATTAGCGGGCCGGACACAGATACGCAGTATTTT,CASSISGPDTDTQYF,.,15,TRBV5-1,TRBJ2-3,TRBD2
TGTGCCAGCAGCCAAGTGACAGGTGGGACGGGCGGCTACACCTTC,CASSQVTGGTGGYTF,.,15,TRBV3-1/TRBV3-2,TRBJ1-2,.
TGTGCCAGCTCATTGGTAGCGGGAGTACAAGAGACCCAGTACTTC,CASSLVAGVQETQYF,.,15,TRBV18,TRBJ2-5,TRBD2
TGTGCCAGCTCACCCCTTACCACTGGCTCCTACAATGAGCAGTTCTTC,CASSPLTTGSYNEQFF,.,16,TRBV18,TRBJ2-1,.
TGTGCTAGTGGTTTGGTGACAGCATATAGCAATCAGCCCCAGCATTTT,CASGLVTAYSNQPQHF,.,16,TRBV12-5,TRBJ1-5,.
TGTGCCAGCAGTGTGGACAGCCGCTCCTACAATGAGCAGTTCTTC,CASSVDSRSYNEQFF,.,15,TRBV28,TRBJ2-1,.
TGCGCCAGCAGCTTGTTTCGGGGATCCCCTAATGAGCAGTTCTTC,CASSLFRGSPNEQFF,.,15,TRBV5-1,TRBJ2-1,.
TGTGCCAGCAGGCTCGGACAGGACGGTGAGCAGTTCTTC,CASRLGQDGEQFF,once,13,TRBV6-5,TRBJ2-1,TRBD1
TGTGCCAGCAGCTTAGGAGGTTCGGGACACCAAAACTATGGCTACACCTTC,CASSLGGSGHQNYGYTF,.,17,TRBV7-9,TRBJ1-2,.
TGTGCCAGCAGCTTAGACGCCGACAGTCCAACTAATGAAAAACTGTTTTTT,CASSLDADSPTNEKLFF,.,17,TRBV5-4,TRBJ1-4,.
TGTGCCAGCAGCTTACGTTTAGCGGGAGTTTATGAGCAGTTCTTC,CASSLRLAGVYEQFF,.,15,TRBV11-2,TRBJ2-1,TRBD2
TGTGCCAGCTCCGCGAACACCGGGGAGCTGTTTTTT,CASSANTGELFF,.,12,TRBV18,TRBJ2-2,.
TGCGCCAGCAGATTTGCGGCGATGAACACTGAAGCTTTCTTT,CASRFAAMNTEAFF,many,14,TRBV5-1,TRBJ1-1,.